The 27 T cell receptor beta chains given below trace back to one sample, sequenced in a study of cytotoxic CD8 clonotypes in ibrutinib-treated CLL. Assay used: immunoSEQ multiplex PCR; TCRdb lists only in-frame clones, some missing. This sample has roughly 220,000 clones, with about three quarters found just once. The sample in question was PBMCs, obtained after 12 months of ibrutinib treatment. The receptors originated from a human donor with chronic lymphocytic leukemia.

A few counts support this clone. CDR3 sequence (DNA): TGTGCCAGCAGCGTAGGAGAAACAGGGTCCTACGAGCAGTACTTC. Translating gives CASSVGETGSYEQYF. The genes are TRBV9 and TRBJ2-7, with a possible D match to TRBD1 (6 bases). The CDR3 runs 15 residues. With 0 bases removed from V and 1 base from J, the gap between germline ends came to 11 bases. Germline CDR1 SGDLS, CDR2 YYNGEE.

V and J are TRBV4-1 and TRBJ1-6, with D possibly matching TRBD1 (5 bases). This CDR3 spans 17 amino acids. Germline V gene sequence: CDR1 MGHRA, CDR2 YSYEKL. V dropped 0 bases and J dropped 9 bases, with 18 bases sitting between them. The CDR3 DNA reads as TGCGCCAGCAGCCAAGATATCTCCCGGGGGATAGGTTCACCCCTCCACTTT. The encoded protein is CASSQDISRGIGSPLHF.

The chain combines TRBV27 with TRBJ2-1; the match to TRBD2 covers 14 bases. In germline, CDR1 is MNHEY, CDR2 SMNVEV (reference sequence). V trimming: 6 bases; J trimming: 4 bases; junction bases outside the gene matches: 8. The length of the CDR3 is 17 residues. CDR3 coding DNA: TGTGCCAGCAGCCTTAGACTAGCGGGAGGGGTGTACAATGAGCAGTTCTTC. This codes for CASSLRLAGGVYNEQFF.

This chain connects TRBV5-1 to TRBJ1-2; D unclear. The V gene lost 1 base and the J gene lost 2 bases, with 12 bases spanning the gap. Germline V gene data show CDR1 as SGHRS and CDR2 as YFSETQ. The length of the CDR3 is 15 residues. In nucleotides, the CDR3 is TGCGCCAGCAGCTTGAGTCCTACAATGAACTATGGCTACACCTTC. Translation: CASSLSPTMNYGYTF.

This rearrangement joins TRBV28 to TRBJ1-2; 9 bases line up with TRBD1. Germline V gene data show CDR1 as MDHEN and CDR2 as SYDVKM. Germline trimming cut 10 bases from V and 8 bases from J; bases unmatched to any gene: 11. This CDR3 spans 13 amino acids. CDR3: CATQGTGRGGYTF. In DNA, the CDR3 is TGTGCCACCCAGGGGACAGGGAGGGGCGGCTACACCTTC.

The count of this clone is one. The chain is built from TRBV16 and TRBJ1-4; weak D call: TRBD1 (5 bases). CDR3 length: 15 amino acids. Germline-derived CDR1 and CDR2 are KGHSY and FQNENV. The V end was cut by 2 bases, the J end by 0 bases, with 7 bases between. The DNA of the CDR3 is TGTGCCAGCAGCCAAAACAGGCCAACTAATGAAAAACTGTTTTTT. Encoded protein: CASSQNRPTNEKLFF.

This clone has just a few counts. The chain is built from TRBV11-3 and TRBJ1-2, with a weak D call TRBD1 (5 bases). V was trimmed by 2 bases and J by 8 bases, leaving 24 bases between them. This CDR3 spans 17 amino acids. Germline V gives CDR1 SGHNT, CDR2 YENEEA. CDR3 DNA sequence: TGTGCCAGCAGCTTAATGGGCCAGGGACGGAGGGTGAGCGGCTACACCTTC. It translates to CASSLMGQGRRVSGYTF.

This CDR3 reads CASSYGDQPQHF. CDR3 sequence (DNA): TGTGCCAGCAGCTACGGAGATCAGCCCCAGCATTTT. This chain connects TRBV5-6 to TRBJ1-5; D gene ambiguous. This CDR3 spans 12 amino acids. V was pared by 3 bases and J by 5 bases, with 6 bases between. Looked up from germline, CDR1 is SGHDT and CDR2 is YYEEEE.

The V and J genes are TRBV5-6 and TRBJ2-3, with D possibly matching TRBD2 (7 bases). The CDR3 consists of 16 residues. Germline V CDR1 and CDR2: SGHDT, YYEEEE. The ends were cut back, 3 bases at V and 1 base at J, with 15 bases in the middle. The CDR3 DNA follows: TGTGCCAGCAGCTGGTGGGGGGGCGTGCGCACAGATACGCAGTATTTT. Translation gives CASSWWGGVRTDTQYF.

The V and J genes are TRBV2 and TRBJ1-4; TRBD1 matches at 8 bases. Germline CDR1 and CDR2: SNHLY and FYNNEI. The trim removed 7 bases at V and 7 bases at J, leaving 11 bases unmatched. This CDR3 comprises 15 residues. CDR3 DNA: TGTGCCAGCAAAGACAGGGCCGGACAGGGTGAAAAACTGTTTTTT. Translation gives CASKDRAGQGEKLFF.

This clone has just a few counts. The rearrangement uses TRBV28 and TRBJ1-2; 7 bases match TRBD1. Per the germline V gene, CDR1 is MDHEN and CDR2 is SYDVKM. This CDR3 has 18 residues. The trim removed 2 bases at V and 0 bases at J, leaving 12 bases unmatched. CDR3 bases: TGTGCCAGCAGTTTACCCGTCGGGACAGCCCTTTCTAACTATGGCTACACCTTC. Encoded protein: CASSLPVGTALSNYGYTF.

CDR3 residues: CATRDRVLSNYGYTF. CDR3 in DNA: TGTGCCACCAGGGATAGGGTACTTTCTAACTATGGCTACACCTTC. V is TRBV27 and J is TRBJ1-2; a possible D gene is TRBD1 (5 bases). Trimming stripped 10 bases from V and 0 bases from J, with 18 bases between. Germline V lookup: CDR1 MNHEY, CDR2 SMNVEV (reference sequence). The CDR3 has 15 residues.

The chain carries TRBV6-5 and TRBJ2-5; possible D gene TRBD2, 5 bases. The V end lost 0 bases, the J end lost 3 bases, and 8 bases lay between the germline ends. This CDR3 is built from 14 residues. Germline values: CDR1 MNHEY, CDR2 SVGAGI. The CDR3 is CASSYSSGKETQYF. Here the CDR3 DNA reads TGTGCCAGCAGTTACTCGTCGGGGAAAGAGACCCAGTACTTC.

The J gene is TRBJ1-1, the V gene TRBV28; D is possibly TRBD1 (5 bases). Germline lookup yields CDR1 MDHEN and CDR2 SYDVKM. CDR3 length: 18 amino acids. The V end was cut by 2 bases, the J end by 2 bases, with 21 bases between. The CDR3 DNA is TGTGCCAGCAGTTTAGCCGGGGTCATCGGGGCCGAAAACACTGAAGCTTTCTTT. This codes for CASSLAGVIGAENTEAFF. Full variable domain (rest looked up from reference TRBV28 and TRBJ1-1): DVKVTQSSRYLVKRTGEKVFLECVQDMDHENMFWYRQDPGLGLRLIYFSYDVKMKEKGDIPEGYSVSREKKERFSLILESASTNQTSMYLCASSLAGVIGAENTEAFFGQGTRLTVV.

This chain connects TRBV5-1 to TRBJ2-3; D unclear. Trimming removed 0 bases from V and 5 bases from J, with 13 bases in between. CDR3 length: 15 residues. CDR1 and CDR2 from the germline V gene are SGHRS and YFSETQ. CDR3 sequence reads: CASSLGTQSIDTQYF. CDR3 DNA: TGCGCCAGCAGCTTGGGCACTCAATCCATAGATACGCAGTATTTT.

This clone appeared a few times. The chain joins TRBV4-2 to TRBJ1-5; D remains unclear. The germline gives CDR1 LGHNA, CDR2 YNFKEQ. Deletions cut 6 bases from V and 0 bases from J, with 21 bases between. The CDR3 loop spans 18 amino acids. Here the CDR3 DNA reads TGTGCCAGCAGTTACATGTTAAGGGCCCCGAATAGCAATCAGCCCCAGCATTTT. Its translation: CASSYMLRAPNSNQPQHF.

The chain carries TRBV6-1 and TRBJ2-1; 10 nucleotides align to TRBD2. CDR3 size: 16 residues. Germline-derived CDR1 and CDR2 are MNHNS and SASEGT. V was clipped by 3 bases and J by 6 bases; unmatched bases: 8. CDR3 loop: CASSDHSGGQTNEQFF. The DNA for the CDR3 is TGTGCCAGCAGTGATCATAGCGGGGGGCAGACCAATGAGCAGTTCTTC.

The chain combines TRBV4-3 with TRBJ2-3; 8 nucleotides align to TRBD2. Germline CDR1 LGHNA, CDR2 YSLEER. J lost 1 base, V lost 0 bases, and 9 bases had no gene match. The CDR3 is made up of 18 amino acids. CDR3 amino acids: CASSQDPGGLIRTDTQYF. The CDR3 DNA is TGCGCCAGCAGCCAAGACCCGGGAGGGCTGATTCGCACAGATACGCAGTATTTT.

V and J are TRBV9 and TRBJ1-4; 10 positions agree with TRBD1. Germline CDR1 reads SGDLS; CDR2 reads YYNGEE. Trimming at V came to 3 bases and at J to 8 bases, leaving 10 bases not matched to a gene. The CDR3 has 16 residues. The CDR3 spells CASSAAGQGLGEKLFF. CDR3 nucleotide sequence: TGTGCCAGCAGCGCCGCGGGACAGGGGTTAGGGGAAAAACTGTTTTTT. Together with reference TRBV9 and TRBJ1-4, the CDR3 gives the full variable domain: DSGVTQTPKHLITATGQRVTLRCSPRSGDLSVYWYQQSLDQGLQFLIQYYNGEERAKGNILERFSAQQFPDLHSELNLSSLELGDSALYFCASSAAGQGLGEKLFFGSGTQLSVL.

This clone was seen at least ten times. V usage is TRBV7-8 and J usage is TRBJ1-5; no clear D. The CDR3 loop spans 13 amino acids. V lost 5 bases and J 0 bases, leaving 5 bases between the germline ends. In germline, CDR1 is SGHVS, CDR2 FQNEAQ. This chain's CDR3 is CASSPSSNQPQHF. The CDR3 coding sequence is TGTGCCAGCAGCCCCTCTAGCAATCAGCCCCAGCATTTT.

The chain uses TRBV19 and TRBJ2-1; 8 bases align to TRBD2. With V trimmed by 4 bases and J by 6 bases, 5 bases remained unmatched. Germline V lookup: CDR1 LNHDA, CDR2 SQIVND (reference sequence). The CDR3 sequence is 14 residues long. CDR3 coding DNA: TGTGCCAGTAGTAGGCCTAGCGGGCCCAATGAGCAGTTCTTC. Translating gives CASSRPSGPNEQFF.

The V call is TRBV5-1, the J call TRBJ1-6, with 7 bases identical to TRBD1. Germline lookup yields CDR1 SGHRS and CDR2 YFSETQ. V shed 6 bases and J 7 bases; nucleotides not matched to a gene: 10. There are 15 residues in the CDR3. CDR3 residues: CASKPRGVENSPLHF. The DNA of the CDR3 is TGCGCCAGCAAGCCCAGGGGGGTCGAAAATTCACCCCTCCACTTT.

This clone was observed many times. The chain couples TRBV4-3 to TRBJ2-1; 13 bases line up with TRBD2. Germline CDR1 LGHNA, CDR2 YSLEER. The CDR3 contains 16 residues. The ends lost 0 bases at V and 12 bases at J; junction bases unmatched: 8. The CDR3 coding sequence is TGCGCCAGCAGCCAAGAAGCAGGAACTAGCGGGAGGGCGCAGTTCTTC. This sequence encodes CASSQEAGTSGRAQFF.

This clone has only a few counts. The chain combines TRBV6-6 with TRBJ2-7; 8 nucleotides align to TRBD2. The V segment lost 0 bases and the J segment 4 bases; nucleotides outside the gene matches: 2. The CDR3 runs to 14 residues. CDR1 is MNHNY and CDR2 is SVGAGI in the germline V gene (reference sequence). The DNA of the CDR3 is TGTGCCAGCAGTTACTCGATAGCGGGGTACGAGCAGTACTTC. Translated: CASSYSIAGYEQYF.

The J gene is TRBJ1-5, the V gene TRBV9; unclear D gene. This CDR3 is built from 15 residues. Germline CDR1 reads SGDLS; CDR2 reads YYNGEE. Trimming took off 2 bases at V and 4 bases at J, with 13 bases between the two ends. DNA of the CDR3: TGTGCCAGCAGCGTTGCCCCCGGAGAGAATCAGCCCCAGCATTTT. Translating it yields CASSVAPGENQPQHF. Full variable domain (remainder filled in from reference TRBV9 and TRBJ1-5): DSGVTQTPKHLITATGQRVTLRCSPRSGDLSVYWYQQSLDQGLQFLIQYYNGEERAKGNILERFSAQQFPDLHSELNLSSLELGDSALYFCASSVAPGENQPQHFGDGTRLSIL.

The rearrangement links TRBV11-2 to TRBJ2-2, with TRBD2 identical over 12 bases. The CDR3 covers 18 residues. Germline V lookup: CDR1 SGHAT, CDR2 FQNNGV. V gave up 0 bases and J gave up 7 bases; unmatched junction bases: 9. The CDR3 spells CASSLDSRTSGNHGELFF. In DNA form, the CDR3 reads TGTGCCAGCAGCTTAGATTCGCGGACTAGCGGGAATCACGGGGAGCTGTTTTTT.

This clone has just a few counts. The gene calls are TRBV9 and TRBJ2-3; D not resolved. The CDR3 covers 15 residues. Germline assignment: CDR1 SGDLS and CDR2 YYNGEE. V lost 0 bases to trimming and J lost 0 bases, with 8 bases between them. The CDR3 reads CASSVVTTSTDTQYF. CDR3 DNA: TGTGCCAGCAGCGTAGTGACGACTAGCACAGATACGCAGTATTTT.